Listed below are T cell receptor beta chains from one sample, sequenced in a study of TIL therapy for anti-PD-1-resistant metastatic lung cancer. TCRdb's copy holds only in-frame clones and misses some; the assay was immunoSEQ multiplex PCR. The sample holds about 60,000 clones, about two thirds seen once. This sample comprised blood, obtained at baseline. Every receptor here comes from a person between 25 and 80 years old with non-small cell lung cancer. Both conserved end residues are part of each CDR3.

v_call: TRBV5-4
j_call: TRBJ1-2
cdr3_length: 16
cdr3_aa: CASSLPWAVSNYGYTF

v_call: TRBV19
j_call: TRBJ2-7
cdr3_length: 14
cdr3_aa: CASSPSGRGYEQYF

v_call: TRBV4-2
j_call: TRBJ2-7
cdr3_length: 14
cdr3_aa: CASSQGGGSHEQYF

v_call: TRBV7-6
j_call: TRBJ2-3
cdr3_length: 16
cdr3_aa: CASSLLSGSSTDTQYF

v_call: TRBV29-1
j_call: TRBJ2-3
cdr3_length: 14
cdr3_aa: CSVGEGWRTDTQYF

v_call: TRBV27
j_call: TRBJ2-2
cdr3_length: 15
cdr3_aa: CASSLIGTNTGELFF

v_call: TRBV28
j_call: TRBJ1-2
cdr3_length: 14
cdr3_aa: CASSTTGEGGGYTF

v_call: TRBV7-9
j_call: TRBJ1-2
cdr3_length: 15
cdr3_aa: CASSLARDSNYGYTF

v_call: TRBV6-1
j_call: -
cdr3_length: 16
cdr3_aa: CASSEIARGLRYEQYF

v_call: TRBV1
j_call: TRBJ1-2
cdr3_length: 15
cdr3_aa: CTSSRGWRLNYGYTF

v_call: TRBV5-6
j_call: TRBJ2-6
cdr3_length: 13
cdr3_aa: CASSFSGANVLTF

v_call: TRBV15
j_call: TRBJ2-5
cdr3_length: 17
cdr3_aa: CATSRAGGQLPRETQYF

v_call: TRBV5-4
j_call: TRBJ2-2
cdr3_length: 14
cdr3_aa: CASSFGSFTGELFF

v_call: TRBV11-2
j_call: TRBJ1-3
cdr3_length: 15
cdr3_aa: CASSQRLGSGNTIYF

v_call: TRBV11-2
j_call: TRBJ2-1
cdr3_length: 16
cdr3_aa: CASSLESNRAYNEQFF

v_call: TRBV9
j_call: TRBJ2-5
cdr3_length: 15
cdr3_aa: CASSVAISGSETQYF

v_call: TRBV5-4
j_call: TRBJ2-7
cdr3_length: 14
cdr3_aa: CASSLFTGRREQYF

v_call: TRBV6-6
j_call: TRBJ2-2
cdr3_length: 16
cdr3_aa: CASSLLDREGTGELFF

v_call: TRBV10-3
j_call: TRBJ1-6
cdr3_length: 15
cdr3_aa: CASRVGSSYNSPLHF

v_call: TRBV7-8
j_call: TRBJ2-3
cdr3_length: 17
cdr3_aa: CASSSRLAGASPDTQYF

v_call: TRBV5-1
j_call: TRBJ1-1
cdr3_length: 15
cdr3_aa: CASSITGTGNTEAFF

v_call: TRBV9
j_call: TRBJ2-7
cdr3_length: 14
cdr3_aa: CASSVAQSIYEQYF

v_call: TRBV19
j_call: TRBJ2-2
cdr3_length: 14
cdr3_aa: CASKGGSVAGELFF

v_call: TRBV7-8
j_call: TRBJ2-2
cdr3_length: 14
cdr3_aa: CASSPSGNTGELFF

v_call: TRBV25-1
j_call: TRBJ2-1
cdr3_length: 13
cdr3_aa: CASLSSRNNEQFF

v_call: TRBV5-1
j_call: TRBJ1-1
cdr3_length: 14
cdr3_aa: CASSSGGGNTEAFF

v_call: TRBV29-1
j_call: TRBJ2-2
cdr3_length: 13
cdr3_aa: CSVKLANTGELFF

v_call: TRBV10-3
j_call: TRBJ1-4
cdr3_length: 15
cdr3_aa: CATRRDQGGYEKLFF

v_call: TRBV5-1
j_call: TRBJ2-1
cdr3_length: 16
cdr3_aa: CASSLASSGLYSEQFF

v_call: TRBV7-9
j_call: TRBJ2-3
cdr3_length: 11
cdr3_aa: CASSLSDTQYF

v_call: TRBV6-6
j_call: TRBJ1-1
cdr3_length: 14
cdr3_aa: CASRYQTVGTEAFF

v_call: TRBV4-2
j_call: TRBJ2-1
cdr3_length: 21
cdr3_aa: CASSQRPAAQDPTLSYNEQFF

v_call: TRBV28
j_call: TRBJ2-7
cdr3_length: 12
cdr3_aa: CASSSTTYEQYF